The rows below give T cell receptor beta chains drawn from one sample of a study of shared clonotypes between healthy human individuals. TCRdb's table, derived via immunoSEQ multiplex PCR, lists solely in-frame clones and lacks some. The profile covers 1.5 million to 2.5 million clones, with about 95% appearing a single time and more than 0.9% taken by the ten largest. The sequencing input was naive CD8+ T cells sorted from blood. These receptors all come from a man aged 18 to 30 in good health. The CDR3 runs from the conserved cysteine through the conserved F or W. A D gene is named only where the DNA matches it firmly. Some rows mark clone size as missing; the rest say once, few, many or name a class of expanded clone.

>-|TRBV30|-|TRBJ2-7
TGTGCCTGGAGTGGGAGCCCCTACGAGCAGTACTTC
CAWSGSPYEQYF
>-|TRBV4-1|TRBD2|TRBJ2-7
TGCGCCAGCAGCCAAGAATGGGTGGGACTAGCGGGAGCCTACGAGCAGTACTTC
CASSQEWVGLAGAYEQYF
>-|TRBV7-2|-|TRBJ2-7
TGTGCCAGCAGCTCTTACTCCTACGAGCAGTACTTC
CASSSYSYEQYF
>once|TRBV25-1|-|TRBJ1-2
TGTGCCAGCAGTGTGGGGTATGGCTACACCTTC
CASSVGYGYTF
>once|TRBV4-1|-|TRBJ2-7
TGCGCCAGCAGCCAGAAGGGACGGAGCCCCTACGAGCAGTACTTC
CASSQKGRSPYEQYF
>once|TRBV9|-|TRBJ2-7
TGTGCCAGCAGCGTAGAAGCTGAGATAGGGGAGACCTACGAGCAGTACTTC
CASSVEAEIGETYEQYF
>-|TRBV4-1|-|TRBJ1-5
TGCGCCAGCAGCCAAGATGCTCAGCCCCAGCATTTT
CASSQDAQPQHF
>-|TRBV5-6|-|TRBJ2-1
TGTGCCAGCAGCTTGGGGGCGGGGGCATACAATGAGCAGTTCTTC
CASSLGAGAYNEQFF
>-|TRBV14|TRBD2|TRBJ2-3
TGTGCCAGCAGCCAACTTAGCGGGGGGCTGAAAGATACGCAGTATTTT
CASSQLSGGLKDTQYF
>-|TRBV27|TRBD2|TRBJ2-2
TGTGCCAGCAGCCGGACTAGCGGGAGTAGGAACACCGGGGAGCTGTTTTTT
CASSRTSGSRNTGELFF
>-|TRBV11-3|-|TRBJ2-1
TGTGCCAGCAGCCAGACGACGCTAAGCTCCTACAATGAGCAGTTCTTC
CASSQTTLSSYNEQFF
>few|TRBV28|-|TRBJ1-1
TGTGCCAGCAGTTTAGGGAGCTATAACACTGAAGCTTTCTTT
CASSLGSYNTEAFF
>-|TRBV7-6|TRBD2|TRBJ2-1
TGTGCCAGCAGCTTAGGCCTCCTAGCGGGAGTGTCGAATGAGCAGTTCTTC
CASSLGLLAGVSNEQFF
>-|TRBV4-1|TRBD1|TRBJ2-7
TGCGCCAGCAGCCAGCTGGGACAGGGGGCTTCCTACGAGCAGTACTTC
CASSQLGQGASYEQYF
>-|TRBV15|TRBD1|TRBJ2-7
TGTGCCACCAGCAGAGATCGGGAGATAGGGGGACAGGGCTACGAGCAGTACTTC
CATSRDREIGGQGYEQYF
>-|TRBV27|TRBD1|TRBJ2-7
TGTGCCAGCAGTTTAACGTTCGGGGACAGAGCCTACGAGCAGTACTTC
CASSLTFGDRAYEQYF
>-|TRBV30|-|TRBJ1-2
TGTGCCTGGAGTAGCAGGGTAGGGCTTCTTAACTATGGCTACACCTTC
CAWSSRVGLLNYGYTF
>-|TRBV14|-|TRBJ1-1
TGTGCCAGCAGCCAAGATCGGAAGGGCACTGAAGCTTTCTTT
CASSQDRKGTEAFF
>-|TRBV11-2|-|TRBJ2-3
TGTGCCAGCAGCTTCCTAGCAACAACAGATACGCAGTATTTT
CASSFLATTDTQYF
>-|TRBV27|-|TRBJ2-5
TGTGCCAGCAGCACTTTTAGCCCTACAGGGTGGAAAGAGACCCAGTACTTC
CASSTFSPTGWKETQYF
>-|TRBV19|TRBD2|TRBJ2-2
TGTGCCAGTTCTAGCGGGAGTATGGCCGGGGAGCTGTTTTTT
CASSSGSMAGELFF
>-|TRBV6-5|-|TRBJ1-2
TGTGCCAGCAGTCCTGATCCCCTCTATGGCTACACCTTC
CASSPDPLYGYTF
>-|TRBV19|-|TRBJ2-7
TGTGCCAGTAGTATTCGGCCGAACTACGAGCAGTACTTC
CASSIRPNYEQYF
>-|TRBV10-2|-|TRBJ2-3
TGCGCCAGCAGTGGGGCTAGCGTAATATTCACAGATACGCAGTATTTT
CASSGASVIFTDTQYF
>once|TRBV7-2|-|TRBJ2-7
TGTGCCAGCAGCTCAGGCGGGGTCTCCTACGAGCAGTACTTC
CASSSGGVSYEQYF
>-|TRBV4-1|-|TRBJ1-1
TGCGCCAGCAGCCAAGACCCCTCCTTCACTGAAGCTTTCTTT
CASSQDPSFTEAFF
>-|TRBV11-2|TRBD2|TRBJ2-1
TGTGCCAGCAGCTTAGACTTGGTTCCTAGCGGCTACAATGAGCAGTTCTTC
CASSLDLVPSGYNEQFF
>-|TRBV4-3|TRBD2|TRBJ2-7
TGCGCCAGCAGCCATATCGGGTCGGAGCTAGCGGCCGCCGAGCAGTACTTC
CASSHIGSELAAAEQYF
>once|TRBV10-3|TRBD2|TRBJ2-7
TGTGCCATCAGTGAGGGACTAGCGGGATGGTACGAGCAGTACTTC
CAISEGLAGWYEQYF
>-|TRBV4-1|-|TRBJ2-1
TGCGCCAGCAGCCAAGAGGGAAGGGAGAGCTCCTACAATGAGCAGTTCTTC
CASSQEGRESSYNEQFF
>-|TRBV28|-|TRBJ1-6
TGTGCCAGCAGTGATCTAGGGAGCTCCTATAATTCACCCCTCCACTTT
CASSDLGSSYNSPLHF
>-|TRBV27|-|TRBJ1-6
TGTGCCAGCAGTTTACAGGGTAGTAATTCACCCCTCCACTTT
CASSLQGSNSPLHF
>-|TRBV4-3|-|TRBJ2-6
TGCGCCAGCAGCCAAGACTCTGGGGCCAACGTCCTGACTTTC
CASSQDSGANVLTF
>-|TRBV7-2|-|TRBJ2-1
TGTGCCAGCAGCTTACTAGCGAGCACTTACAATGAGCAGTTCTTC
CASSLLASTYNEQFF
>-|TRBV25-1|-|TRBJ2-7
TGTGCCAGCAGATACGGCTACGAGCAGTACTTC
CASRYGYEQYF
>-|TRBV7-2|-|TRBJ1-1
TGTGCCAGCAGCTTCGACCGGGATTATGGTGAAGCTTTCTTT
CASSFDRDYGEAFF
>-|TRBV2|-|TRBJ1-2
TGTGCCAGCAGCCCCGGACCTCTTAGCGGCTACACCTTC
CASSPGPLSGYTF
>-|TRBV13|TRBD2|TRBJ2-1
TGTGCCAGCAGCGGGGGGACTAGCGGGATCTACAATGAGCAGTTCTTC
CASSGGTSGIYNEQFF
>-|TRBV30|TRBD2|TRBJ2-7
TGTGCCGGTAGCGGGAACACCTACGAGCAGTACTTC
CAGSGNTYEQYF
>-|TRBV9|-|TRBJ2-5
TGTGCCAGCAGCGTTTCTAGCACCCCACAAGAGACCCAGTACTTC
CASSVSSTPQETQYF
>-|TRBV6-1|-|TRBJ2-2
TGTGCCAGCAGTGAGTGGGCAGGGCGGGAGCTGTTTTTT
CASSEWAGRELFF
>-|TRBV4-1|TRBD2|TRBJ2-1
TGCGCCAGCAGCCCTCGGGGGGGCTCCTACAATGAGCAGTTCTTC
CASSPRGGSYNEQFF
>-|TRBV6-6|-|TRBJ2-3
TGTGCCAGCGAAGGGGGGCAGATCACAGATACGCAGTATTTT
CASEGGQITDTQYF
>-|TRBV2|TRBD1|TRBJ2-1
TGTGCCAGCAGTGACCCCACAGGGGCAGCATCCTCCTACAATGAGCAGTTCTTC
CASSDPTGAASSYNEQFF
>once|TRBV28|-|TRBJ1-5
TGTGCCAGCAGTTTGAATGGCCCGTATAGCAATCAGCCCCAGCATTTT
CASSLNGPYSNQPQHF
>-|TRBV28|-|TRBJ2-3
TGTGCCAGCAGCCAAACGGGGCAGGGAATAGATACGCAGTATTTT
CASSQTGQGIDTQYF
>-|TRBV6-1|-|TRBJ1-3
TGTGCCAGCGTTGAGGGTAGCTCTGGAAACACCATATATTTT
CASVEGSSGNTIYF
>once|TRBV28|TRBD2|TRBJ2-1
TGTGCCAGCAGTTTCCGCAGCGGGGGGGAGCAGTTCTTC
CASSFRSGGEQFF
>-|TRBV6-1|-|TRBJ2-1
TGTGCCAGCAGCTCGGGCGCTTACAATGAGCAGTTCTTC
CASSSGAYNEQFF
>-|TRBV7-6|-|TRBJ1-2
TGTGCCAGCAGCCCCTCCTGGGACTATGGCTACACCTTC
CASSPSWDYGYTF
>-|TRBV27|-|TRBJ2-3
TGTGCCAGCAGTCCCGAAATTCGACAGGGCACAGATACGCAGTATTTT
CASSPEIRQGTDTQYF
>-|TRBV2|-|TRBJ1-1
TGTGCCAGCAGTGAACAGGGTGCGGCTGAAGCTTTCTTT
CASSEQGAAEAFF
>-|TRBV2|TRBD1|TRBJ2-7
TGTGCCAGCAGTCGGGACAGATCCTTTAGCTCCTACGAGCAGTACTTC
CASSRDRSFSSYEQYF
>-|TRBV7-9|TRBD1|TRBJ1-1
TGTGCCAGCAGCATGACCGGGACAGGGGATAACACTGAAGCTTTCTTT
CASSMTGTGDNTEAFF
>-|TRBV5-4|TRBD2|TRBJ2-7
TGTGCCAGCAGCTTGAAAACTAGCGGGAGGGCCTCCTACGAGCAGTACTTC
CASSLKTSGRASYEQYF
>-|TRBV9|-|TRBJ1-2
TGTGCCAGCAGCGTCGGGGGGCCGGGCTCCAACTATGGCTACACCTTC
CASSVGGPGSNYGYTF
>-|TRBV30|-|TRBJ2-1
TGTGCCTGGAGTGTACCTTTGAGAAAGGGAAAGTACAATGAGCAGTTCTTC
CAWSVPLRKGKYNEQFF
>once|TRBV7-2|-|TRBJ1-3
TGTGCCAGCAGCCCGCAAGGGTCCTCTGGAAACACCATATATTTT
CASSPQGSSGNTIYF
>-|TRBV7-9|-|TRBJ2-2
TGTGCCAGCAGCTTAGATGAATCCGCGAACACCGGGGAGCTGTTTTTT
CASSLDESANTGELFF